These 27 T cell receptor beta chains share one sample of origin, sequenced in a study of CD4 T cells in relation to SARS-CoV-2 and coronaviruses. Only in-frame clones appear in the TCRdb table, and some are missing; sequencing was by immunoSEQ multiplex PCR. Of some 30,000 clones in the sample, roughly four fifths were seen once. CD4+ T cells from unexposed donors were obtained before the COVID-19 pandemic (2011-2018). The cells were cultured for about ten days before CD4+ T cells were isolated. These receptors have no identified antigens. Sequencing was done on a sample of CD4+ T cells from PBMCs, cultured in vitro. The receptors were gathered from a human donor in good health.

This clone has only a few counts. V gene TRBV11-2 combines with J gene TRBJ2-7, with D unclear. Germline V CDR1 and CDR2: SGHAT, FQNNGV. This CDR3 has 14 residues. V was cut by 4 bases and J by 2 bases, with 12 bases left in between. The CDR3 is CASSSLQYAYEQYF. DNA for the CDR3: TGTGCCAGCAGCTCCCTCCAGTACGCCTACGAGCAGTACTTC.

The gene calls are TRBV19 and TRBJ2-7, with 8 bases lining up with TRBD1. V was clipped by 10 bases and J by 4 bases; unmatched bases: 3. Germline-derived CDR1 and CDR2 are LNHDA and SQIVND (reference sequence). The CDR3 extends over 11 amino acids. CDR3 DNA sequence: TGTGCCACGCAGGGGGCGTACGAGCAGTACTTC. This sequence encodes CATQGAYEQYF.

The CDR3 DNA is TGTGCCAGCAGTCCCCTAGGACAGGGGGGGACTGAAGCTTTCTTT. Translation gives CASSPLGQGGTEAFF. This chain joins TRBV6-2 or TRBV6-3 and TRBJ1-1; 10 nucleotides agree with TRBD1. CDR3 size: 15 residues. Germline-derived CDR1 and CDR2 are MNHEY and SVGEGT. V shed 5 bases and J 5 bases; nucleotides not matched to a gene: 8.

The CDR3 DNA reads as TGCAGTGGTATGCAGGTTGGAGAGACCCAGTACTTC. This codes for CSGMQVGETQYF. This chain connects TRBV29-1 to TRBJ2-5; no clear D gene. CDR1 SQVTM and CDR2 ANQGSEA come from the germline V gene. The CDR3 is made up of 12 amino acids.

CDR3 in amino acids: CASSPSTDTQYF. The CDR3 bases are TGCGCCAGCAGTCCTAGCACAGATACGCAGTATTTT. This chain joins TRBV5-1 and TRBJ2-3; no reliable D call. The V gene's germline CDR1 is SGHRS and CDR2 YFSETQ. The CDR3 covers 12 residues. V gave up 5 bases and J gave up 0 bases, with 4 bases separating them.

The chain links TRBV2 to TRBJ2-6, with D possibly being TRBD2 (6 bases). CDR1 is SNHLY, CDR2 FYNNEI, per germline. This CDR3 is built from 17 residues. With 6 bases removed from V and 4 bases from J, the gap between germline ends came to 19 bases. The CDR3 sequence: CASSDGRGGTGANVLTF. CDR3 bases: TGTGCCAGCAGCGACGGCCGGGGCGGGACCGGGGCCAACGTCCTGACTTTC. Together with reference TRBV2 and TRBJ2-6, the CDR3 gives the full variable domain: EPEVTQTPSHQVTQMGQEVILRCVPISNHLYFYWYRQILGQKVEFLVSFYNNEISEKSEIFDDQFSVERPDGSNFTLKIRSTKLEDSAMYFCASSDGRGGTGANVLTFGAGSRLTVL.

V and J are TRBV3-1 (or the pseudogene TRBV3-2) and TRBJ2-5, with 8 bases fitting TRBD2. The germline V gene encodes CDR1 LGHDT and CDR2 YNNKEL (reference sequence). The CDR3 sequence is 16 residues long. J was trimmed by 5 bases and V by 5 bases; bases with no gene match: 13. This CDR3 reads CASSSQLGRGMETQYF. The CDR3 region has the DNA TGTGCCAGCAGCTCGCAACTCGGGAGGGGGATGGAGACCCAGTACTTC.

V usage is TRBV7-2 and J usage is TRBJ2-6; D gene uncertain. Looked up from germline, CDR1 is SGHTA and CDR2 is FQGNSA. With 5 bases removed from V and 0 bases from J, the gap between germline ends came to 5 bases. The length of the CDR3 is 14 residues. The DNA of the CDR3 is TGTGCCAGCAGCCAGAGCTCTGGGGCCAACGTCCTGACTTTC. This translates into CASSQSSGANVLTF.

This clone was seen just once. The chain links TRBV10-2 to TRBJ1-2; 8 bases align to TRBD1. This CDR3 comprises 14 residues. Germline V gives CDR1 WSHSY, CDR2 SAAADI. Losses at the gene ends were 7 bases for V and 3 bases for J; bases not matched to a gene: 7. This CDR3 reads CASTKGQVDYGYTF. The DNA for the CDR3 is TGCGCCAGCACCAAGGGACAGGTAGACTATGGCTACACCTTC.

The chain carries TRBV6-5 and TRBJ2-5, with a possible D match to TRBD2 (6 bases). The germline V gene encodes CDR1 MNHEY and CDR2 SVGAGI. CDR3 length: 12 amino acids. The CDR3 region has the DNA TGTGCTGGAGGGACTCACCAAGAGACCCAGTACTTC. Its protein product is CAGGTHQETQYF.

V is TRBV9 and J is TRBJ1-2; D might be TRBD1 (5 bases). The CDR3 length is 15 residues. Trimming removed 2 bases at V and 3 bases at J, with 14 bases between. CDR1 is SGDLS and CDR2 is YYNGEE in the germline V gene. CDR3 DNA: TGTGCCAGCAGCGTCGGGACCGATCCCTACTATGGCTACACCTTC. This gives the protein CASSVGTDPYYGYTF.

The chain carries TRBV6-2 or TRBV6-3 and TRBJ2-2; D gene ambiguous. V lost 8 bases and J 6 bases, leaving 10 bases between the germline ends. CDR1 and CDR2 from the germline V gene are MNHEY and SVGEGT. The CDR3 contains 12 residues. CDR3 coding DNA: TGTGCCAGCCGCCCCGGGTCCGGGGAGCTGTTTTTT. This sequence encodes CASRPGSGELFF.

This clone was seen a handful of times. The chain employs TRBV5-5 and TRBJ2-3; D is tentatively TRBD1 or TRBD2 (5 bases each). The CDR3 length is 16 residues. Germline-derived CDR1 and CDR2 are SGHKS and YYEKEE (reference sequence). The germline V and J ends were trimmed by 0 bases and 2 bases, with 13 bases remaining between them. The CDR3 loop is CASSLGLVGATDTQYF. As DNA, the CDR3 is TGTGCCAGCAGCTTGGGTCTAGTCGGGGCCACAGATACGCAGTATTTT. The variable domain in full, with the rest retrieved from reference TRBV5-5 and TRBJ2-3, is DAGVTQSPTHLIKTRGQQVTLRCSPISGHKSVSWYQQVLGQGPQFIFQYYEKEERGRGNFPDRFSARQFPNYSSELNVNALLLGDSALYLCASSLGLVGATDTQYFGPGTRLTVL.

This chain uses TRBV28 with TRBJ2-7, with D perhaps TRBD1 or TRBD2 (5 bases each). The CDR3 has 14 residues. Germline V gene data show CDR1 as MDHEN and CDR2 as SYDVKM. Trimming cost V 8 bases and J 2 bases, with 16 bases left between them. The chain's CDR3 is CASDGPGGAYEQYF. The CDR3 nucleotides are TGTGCCAGCGATGGACCTGGGGGTGCCTACGAGCAGTACTTC.

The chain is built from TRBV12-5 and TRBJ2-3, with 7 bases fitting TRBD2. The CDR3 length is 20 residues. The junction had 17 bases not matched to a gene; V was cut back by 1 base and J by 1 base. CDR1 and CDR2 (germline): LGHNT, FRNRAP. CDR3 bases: TGTGCTAGTGGTTTGGCCTCTCGGGGACTATCTTTCGACCGCACAGATACGCAGTATTTT. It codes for CASGLASRGLSFDRTDTQYF.

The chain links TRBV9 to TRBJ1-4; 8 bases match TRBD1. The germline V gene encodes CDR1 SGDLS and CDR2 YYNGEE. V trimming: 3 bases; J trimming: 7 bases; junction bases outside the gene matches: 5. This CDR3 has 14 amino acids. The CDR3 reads CASSEQGGAEKLFF. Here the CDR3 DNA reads TGTGCCAGCAGCGAACAGGGGGGAGCTGAAAAACTGTTTTTT.

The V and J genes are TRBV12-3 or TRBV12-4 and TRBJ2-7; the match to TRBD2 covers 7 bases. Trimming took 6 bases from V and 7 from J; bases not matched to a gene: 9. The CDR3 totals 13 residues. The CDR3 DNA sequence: TGTGCCAGCAGGATAGCGGGTCTGGGGGAGCAGTACTTC. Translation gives CASRIAGLGEQYF.

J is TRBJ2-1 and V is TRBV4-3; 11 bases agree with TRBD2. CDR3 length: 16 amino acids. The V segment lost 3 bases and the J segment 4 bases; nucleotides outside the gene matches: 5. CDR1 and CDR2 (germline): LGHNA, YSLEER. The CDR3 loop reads CASSHLTSGTYNEQFF. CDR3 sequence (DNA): TGCGCCAGCAGCCACCTGACTAGCGGGACTTACAATGAGCAGTTCTTC.

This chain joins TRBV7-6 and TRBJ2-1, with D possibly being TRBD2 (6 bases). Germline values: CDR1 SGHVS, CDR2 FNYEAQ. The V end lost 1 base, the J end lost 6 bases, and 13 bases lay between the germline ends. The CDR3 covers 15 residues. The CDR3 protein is CASSLVLAKGNEQFF. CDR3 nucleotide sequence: TGTGCCAGCAGCTTAGTACTAGCCAAGGGCAATGAGCAGTTCTTC.

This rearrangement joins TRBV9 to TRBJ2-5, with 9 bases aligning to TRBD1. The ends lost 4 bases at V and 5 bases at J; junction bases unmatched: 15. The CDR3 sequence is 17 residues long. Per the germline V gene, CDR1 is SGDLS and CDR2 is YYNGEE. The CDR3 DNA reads TGTGCCAGCAGCACCAGCTCCCGGGACAGGGCTTGGGAGACCCAGTACTTC. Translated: CASSTSSRDRAWETQYF.

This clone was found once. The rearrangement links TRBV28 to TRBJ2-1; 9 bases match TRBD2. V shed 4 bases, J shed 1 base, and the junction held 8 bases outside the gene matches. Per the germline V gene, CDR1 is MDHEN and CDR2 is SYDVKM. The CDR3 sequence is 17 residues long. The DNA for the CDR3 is TGTGCCAGCAGTTCCCCGGGACTAGCTGGGTCCTACAATGAGCAGTTCTTC. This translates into CASSSPGLAGSYNEQFF.

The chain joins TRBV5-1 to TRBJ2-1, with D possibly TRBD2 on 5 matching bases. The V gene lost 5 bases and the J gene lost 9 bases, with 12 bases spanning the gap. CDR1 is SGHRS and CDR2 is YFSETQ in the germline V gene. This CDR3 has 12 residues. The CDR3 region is CASSIIRGEQFF. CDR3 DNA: TGCGCCAGCAGTATTATACGGGGTGAGCAGTTCTTC.

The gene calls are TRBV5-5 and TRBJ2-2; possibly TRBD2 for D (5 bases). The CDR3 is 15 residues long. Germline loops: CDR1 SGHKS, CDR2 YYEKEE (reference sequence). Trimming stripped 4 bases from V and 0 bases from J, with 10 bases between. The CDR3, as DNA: TGTGCCAGCAGCCCCGGACTCTCGAACACCGGGGAGCTGTTTTTT. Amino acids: CASSPGLSNTGELFF.

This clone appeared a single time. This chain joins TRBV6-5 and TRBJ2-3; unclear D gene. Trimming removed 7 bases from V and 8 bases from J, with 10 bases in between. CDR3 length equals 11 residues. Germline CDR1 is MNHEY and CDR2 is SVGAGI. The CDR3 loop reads CASTYVGTQYF. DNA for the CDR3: TGTGCCAGCACCTACGTAGGTACGCAGTATTTT.

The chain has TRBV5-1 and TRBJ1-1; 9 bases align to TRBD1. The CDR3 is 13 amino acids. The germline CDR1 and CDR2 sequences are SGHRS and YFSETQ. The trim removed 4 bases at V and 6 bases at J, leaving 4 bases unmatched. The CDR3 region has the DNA TGCGCCAGCAGCCGAGACAGGGGGGCTGAAGCTTTCTTT. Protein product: CASSRDRGAEAFF.

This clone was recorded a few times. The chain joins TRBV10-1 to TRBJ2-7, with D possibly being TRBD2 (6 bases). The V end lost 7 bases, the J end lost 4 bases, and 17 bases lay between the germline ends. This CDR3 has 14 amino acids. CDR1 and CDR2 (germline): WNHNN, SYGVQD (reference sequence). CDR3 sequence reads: CASINPEGPYEQYF. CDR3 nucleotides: TGCGCCAGCATTAACCCGGAGGGCCCTTACGAGCAGTACTTC.

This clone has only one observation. The CDR3 bases are TGCGCCAGCAGCTTTGAACACGCAACTAATGAAAAACTGTTTTTT. Residues: CASSFEHATNEKLFF. The chain has TRBV5-1 and TRBJ1-4; D is unresolved. CDR3 length equals 15 residues. Trimming pared 2 bases from V and 0 bases from J, leaving 8 bases between. Germline lookup yields CDR1 SGHRS and CDR2 YFSETQ.